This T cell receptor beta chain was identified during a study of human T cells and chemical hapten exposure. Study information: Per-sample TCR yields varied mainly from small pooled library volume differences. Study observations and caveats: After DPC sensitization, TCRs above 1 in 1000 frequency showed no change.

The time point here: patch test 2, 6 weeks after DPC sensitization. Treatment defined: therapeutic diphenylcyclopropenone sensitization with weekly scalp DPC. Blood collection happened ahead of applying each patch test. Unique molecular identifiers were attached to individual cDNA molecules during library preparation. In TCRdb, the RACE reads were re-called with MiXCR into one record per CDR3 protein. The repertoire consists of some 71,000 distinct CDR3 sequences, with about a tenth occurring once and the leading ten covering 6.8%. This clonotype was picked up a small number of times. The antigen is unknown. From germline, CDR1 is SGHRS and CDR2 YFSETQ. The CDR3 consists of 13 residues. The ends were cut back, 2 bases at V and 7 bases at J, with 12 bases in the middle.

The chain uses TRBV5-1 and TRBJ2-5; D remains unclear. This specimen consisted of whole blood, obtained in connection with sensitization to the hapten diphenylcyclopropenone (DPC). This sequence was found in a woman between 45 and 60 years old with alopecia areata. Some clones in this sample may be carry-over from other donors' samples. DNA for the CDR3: TGCGCCAGCAGCTTAGGTCCAATCGCGACCCAGTACTTC. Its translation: CASSLGPIATQYF.